This T cell receptor beta chain came from a study of cytotoxic CD8 clonotypes in ibrutinib-treated CLL. Across the study: Results showed roughly 25 partial and 2 complete responses; following median around 68 months, roughly 14 remained remitted, roughly twelve advanced.

TCRdb's table, derived via immunoSEQ multiplex PCR, lists solely in-frame clones and lacks some. This sample has 110,000 to 150,000 clones, with about 80% found just once. Between the trimmed V and J ends, which lost 4 bases and 5 bases, there was a span of 14 bases. Germline values: CDR1 MNHNY, CDR2 SVGAGI (reference sequence). CDR3 length: 14 amino acids. General study findings and limits: Public clonotypes occurred uncommonly; on treatment, they contracted or remained stable. Higher clonality was seen at ibrutinib response and a return toward baseline at progression.

Concerning this clone itself: Its cognate antigen is unknown.

This sequence joins TRBV6-6 and TRBJ2-5, with unresolved D. This receptor was identified in a human donor with chronic lymphocytic leukemia. The material sequenced was PBMCs, taken after 12 months of ibrutinib treatment. CDR3 in DNA: TGTGCCAGCAGTTCCCACCTTGGGCGGGAGACCCAGTACTTC. Protein sequence: CASSSHLGRETQYF.